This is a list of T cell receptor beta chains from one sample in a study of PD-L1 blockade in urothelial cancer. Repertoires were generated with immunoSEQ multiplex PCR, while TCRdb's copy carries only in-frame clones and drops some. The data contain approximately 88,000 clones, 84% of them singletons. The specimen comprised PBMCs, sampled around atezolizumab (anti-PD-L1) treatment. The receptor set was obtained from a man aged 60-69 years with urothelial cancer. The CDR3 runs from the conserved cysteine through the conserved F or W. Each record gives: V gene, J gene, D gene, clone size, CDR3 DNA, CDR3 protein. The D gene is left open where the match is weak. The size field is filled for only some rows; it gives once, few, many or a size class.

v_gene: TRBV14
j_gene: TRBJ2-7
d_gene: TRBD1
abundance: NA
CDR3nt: TGTGCCAGCAGCCGGGCCGGGACAGGGGGCTACGAGCAGTACTTC
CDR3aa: CASSRAGTGGYEQYF

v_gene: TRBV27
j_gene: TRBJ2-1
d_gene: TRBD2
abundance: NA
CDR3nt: TGTGCCAGCAGTCCCGGACTAGCGGGCGATGAGCAGTTCTTC
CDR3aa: CASSPGLAGDEQFF

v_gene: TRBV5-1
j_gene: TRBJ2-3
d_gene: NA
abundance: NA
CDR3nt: TGCGCCAGCAGCCCTCCCGGGGTCACAGATACGCAGTATTTT
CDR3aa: CASSPPGVTDTQYF

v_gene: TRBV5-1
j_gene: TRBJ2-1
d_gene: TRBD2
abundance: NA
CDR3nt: TGCGCCAGCAGCACGGGACTAGCGGATGAGCAGTTCTTC
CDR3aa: CASSTGLADEQFF

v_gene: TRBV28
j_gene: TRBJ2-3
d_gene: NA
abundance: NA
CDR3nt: TGTGCCAGCAGTTTCGGCAGGACTAGCACAGATACGCAGTATTTT
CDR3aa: CASSFGRTSTDTQYF

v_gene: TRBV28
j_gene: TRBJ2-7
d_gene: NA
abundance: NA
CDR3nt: TGTGCCAGCAGTTCCGCCGGCATCCAGGGGAAATCCTACGAGCAGTACTTC
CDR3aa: CASSSAGIQGKSYEQYF

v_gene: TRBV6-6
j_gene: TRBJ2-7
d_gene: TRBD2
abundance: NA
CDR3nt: TGTGCCAGCAGTTATCGCGGGGGGGCCCGGGACGAGCAGTACTTC
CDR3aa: CASSYRGGARDEQYF

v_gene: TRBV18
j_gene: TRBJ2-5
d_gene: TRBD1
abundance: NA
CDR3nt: TGTGCCAGCTCACCACCCAGGACAGGGCCCCAAGAGACCCAGTACTTC
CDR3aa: CASSPPRTGPQETQYF

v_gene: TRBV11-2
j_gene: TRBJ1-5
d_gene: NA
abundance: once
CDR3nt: TGTGCCAGCAGCTTATTCCCAGGCAATCAGCCCCAGCATTTT
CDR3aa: CASSLFPGNQPQHF

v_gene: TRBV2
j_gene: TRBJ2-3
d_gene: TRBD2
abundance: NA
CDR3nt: TGTGCCAGTTCCGGGACTAGTACCACAGATACGCAGTATTTT
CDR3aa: CASSGTSTTDTQYF

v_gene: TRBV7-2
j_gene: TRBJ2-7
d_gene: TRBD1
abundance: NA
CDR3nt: TGTGCCAGCAGCTTACGGGCAGGGGGCCACTACGAGCAGTACTTC
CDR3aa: CASSLRAGGHYEQYF

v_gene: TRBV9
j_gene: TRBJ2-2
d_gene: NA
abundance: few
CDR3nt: TGTGCCAGCAGCTCCCGGACTACCGTCTCCGGGGAGCTGTTTTTT
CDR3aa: CASSSRTTVSGELFF

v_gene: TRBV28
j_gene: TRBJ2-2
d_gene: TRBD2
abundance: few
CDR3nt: TGTGCCAGCAGTTTAACTAGCGGGCCTAACACCGGGGAGCTGTTTTTT
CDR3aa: CASSLTSGPNTGELFF

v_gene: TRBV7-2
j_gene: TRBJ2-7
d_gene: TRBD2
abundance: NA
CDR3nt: TGTGCCAGCAGCTTAGCGGTGGCAACCGGGACTAGCGTTTACGAGCAGTACTTC
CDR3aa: CASSLAVATGTSVYEQYF

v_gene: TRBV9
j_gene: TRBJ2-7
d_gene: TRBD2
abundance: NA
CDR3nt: TGTGCCAGCAGCGTAGGGCTAGCGGGGACTACCTACGAGCAGTACTTC
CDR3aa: CASSVGLAGTTYEQYF

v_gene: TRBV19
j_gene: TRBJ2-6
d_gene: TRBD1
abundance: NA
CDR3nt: TGTGCCAGTAGTATTCTTGGACAGGGGCTCTCCAGGGCTGGGGCCAACGTCCTGACTTTC
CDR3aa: CASSILGQGLSRAGANVLTF

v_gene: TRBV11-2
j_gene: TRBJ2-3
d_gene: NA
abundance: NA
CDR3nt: TGTGCCAGCAGCTTAGTGTCAGGGGTCACAGATACGCAGTATTTT
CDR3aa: CASSLVSGVTDTQYF